The rows below give T cell receptor beta chains drawn from one sample of a study of blood T cell repertoires in COVID-19. The protocol was immunoSEQ multiplex PCR, while the TCRdb copy is restricted to in-frame clones and leaves out a portion. This sample has some 420,000 clones; approximately 90% occur once, and the top ten carry 1.1%. The material sequenced was PBMCs or T cells enriched from blood (not recorded which). These receptors were taken from a young man who had recovered from COVID-19. CDR3s leave out the opening cysteine and the closing phenylalanine or tryptophan.

j_gene	v_gene	CDR3aa
TRBJ1-1	TRBV10-3	AISESAGQGNTEAF
TRBJ1-6	TRBV5-1	ASSLAQQEGSPLH
TRBJ2-7	TRBV6-6	ASSRLAGKRGYEQY
TRBJ2-2	TRBV11-2	ASSLDLGTPSLELF
TRBJ2-1	TRBV3-1/TRBV3-2	ASSQRDQGQF
TRBJ1-5	TRBV30	AWEQEINQPQH
TRBJ2-2	TRBV10-3	ATLSFDWAGGRTGELF
TRBJ1-1	TRBV11-2	ASSRDRGRTEAF
TRBJ2-1	TRBV18	ASSLKIGTSGNNEQF
TRBJ2-5	TRBV5-5	ASSSRLAGPAGVQETQY
TRBJ1-1	TRBV12-3/TRBV12-4	ASSPEQVTEAF
TRBJ1-3	TRBV24-1	ATSDFQDTIY
TRBJ2-5	TRBV7-6	ASSFDRETQY
TRBJ2-7	TRBV7-2	ASSFTSGRYEQY
TRBJ1-3	TRBV5-1	ASSREGSGNTIY
TRBJ1-5	TRBV7-9	ASSLGGPNQPQH
TRBJ2-1	TRBV10-3	AISEISGNNEQF